This note documents a single T cell receptor (beta chain) sequence. Many counts were recorded for this clone. No cognate antigen has been identified for it. The input lacks base qualities; no much larger clone sits a single base away. No treatment had been received by any patient before thyroid surgery. Using T-cell receptor beta sequencing, the researchers looked back retrospectively at clinical samples from patients, gathered between about 2012 and 2019. Preparation of the library involved PCR. Data came from an Illumina HiSeq 4000. High-throughput sequencing was used to profile the TCR beta-chain CDR3 region of every patient. As for the authors' bioinformatics: Drawing on CDR3 differences between clinicopathological groups, the researchers built a classifier meant to tell apart patients with distant-metastatic papillary thyroid cancer. To measure repertoire diversity the researchers used the Shannon index, while the Morisita-Horn index served to gauge how similar the tumor and blood repertoires were. In-frame beta chains were kept once TCRdb had trimmed the public reads at Q25 with fastp and called clones with MiXCR. The V and J calls, along with clone size, are taken from TCRdb and not from the paper's own processing. The sample data list 42,000 or so clones, and approximately 20% of these were observed just once. Of the sample, around 13% is held by the ten largest clones.

This entry belongs to a study of metastatic and nonmetastatic thyroid tumors (dated by TCRdb to 2020 to 2021). Some background on the complete study: Repertoires were compared across peripheral blood and tumor or nodule tissue samples from malignant and benign thyroid patients.

Looking up the germline V gene (reference sequence) yields CDR1 SGHNT and CDR2 YYREEE. Trimming takes 4 bases off V and 0 bases off J; junction bases not matched to a gene: 5. The CDR3 sequence holds 15 residues, the cysteine and phenylalanine included. The only DNA kept is the CDR3, 45 bases in frame from the first base. Here is what the overall study found, with its caveats: TCR beta diversity was reported as significantly higher in malignant tumors than in benign nodules, in both blood and tumor samples.

This clonotype originated in a female donor with papillary thyroid cancer or a benign thyroid nodule (not recorded which). Some clones in this sample may be carry-over from other donors' samples. The chain uses TRBV5-4 and TRBJ2-3, and TRBD2 matches 7 of the central bases. What was sequenced was tumor tissue. The sequence in DNA is TGTGCCAGCAGCACTACTAGCGCTAGCACAGATACGCAGTATTTT. Its translation is CASSTTSASTDTQYF.